The sequence of this TCR beta chain was determined in a study of T cell responses to AZD1222 COVID-19 vaccine. With respect to this clone: Its specificity is unknown.

V was trimmed by 6 bases and J by 0 bases, leaving 11 bases between them. The CDR3 contains 14 residues. Germline V lookup: CDR1 SNHLY, CDR2 FYNNEI. Study results and limitations: Donors in the cohort were predominantly white British and more often female, and clonal diversity was possibly underestimated. When two AZD1222 doses had been given, Spike-specific TCR breadth and depth rose. Spike regions recognized by vaccine-associated CD4 TCRs spanned the protein, led by 160-218 and 743-854.

The data were produced by immunoSEQ multiplex PCR, yet TCRdb's version contains in-frame clones alone and is incomplete. The table records 95,000 to 150,000 clones, approximately 90% of them present only once. This sequence originates from an adult in good health. The V and J genes are TRBV2 and TRBJ1-1; D unclear. The material sequenced was peripheral blood, taken on day 0 of AZD1222 vaccination. The CDR3 nucleotides are TGTGCCAGCAGGTCGGCCGGGTTGAACACTGAAGCTTTCTTT. This encodes CASRSAGLNTEAFF.